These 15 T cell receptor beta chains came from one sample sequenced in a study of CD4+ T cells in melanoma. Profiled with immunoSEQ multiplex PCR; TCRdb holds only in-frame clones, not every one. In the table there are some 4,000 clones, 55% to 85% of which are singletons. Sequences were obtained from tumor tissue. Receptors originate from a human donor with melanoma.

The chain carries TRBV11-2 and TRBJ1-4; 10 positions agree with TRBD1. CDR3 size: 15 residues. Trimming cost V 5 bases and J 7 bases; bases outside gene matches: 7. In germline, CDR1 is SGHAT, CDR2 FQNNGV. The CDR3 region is CASSQRTGGTEKLFF. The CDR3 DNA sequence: TGTGCCAGCAGCCAACGGACAGGGGGGACTGAAAAACTGTTTTTT.

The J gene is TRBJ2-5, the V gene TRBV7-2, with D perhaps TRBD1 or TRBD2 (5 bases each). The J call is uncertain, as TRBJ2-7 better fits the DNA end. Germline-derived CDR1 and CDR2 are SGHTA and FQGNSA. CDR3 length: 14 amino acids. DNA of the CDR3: TGTGCCAGCAGCCTCCGGGACCCCTTTTACGAGCAGTACTTC. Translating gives CASSLRDPFYEQYF.

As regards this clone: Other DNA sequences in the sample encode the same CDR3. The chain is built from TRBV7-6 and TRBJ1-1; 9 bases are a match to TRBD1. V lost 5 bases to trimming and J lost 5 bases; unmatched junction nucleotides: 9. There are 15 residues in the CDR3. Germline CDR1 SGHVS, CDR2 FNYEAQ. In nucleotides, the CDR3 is TGTGCCAGCAGCCCCGGGACAGGGTCCGGGACTGAAGCTTTCTTT. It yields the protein CASSPGTGSGTEAFF.

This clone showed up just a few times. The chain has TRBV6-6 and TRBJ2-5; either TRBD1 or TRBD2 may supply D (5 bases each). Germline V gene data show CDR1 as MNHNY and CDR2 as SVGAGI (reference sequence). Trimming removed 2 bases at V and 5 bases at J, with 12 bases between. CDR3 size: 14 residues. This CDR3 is CASSYLEGTETQYF. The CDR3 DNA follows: TGTGCCAGCAGTTACCTCGAGGGGACGGAGACCCAGTACTTC.

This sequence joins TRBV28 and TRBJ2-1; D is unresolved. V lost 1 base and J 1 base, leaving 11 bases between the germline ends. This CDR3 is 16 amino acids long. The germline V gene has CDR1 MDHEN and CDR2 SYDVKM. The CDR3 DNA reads TGTGCCAGCAGTTTATCTGAACTGTGGTCCTACAATGAGCAGTTCTTC. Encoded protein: CASSLSELWSYNEQFF.

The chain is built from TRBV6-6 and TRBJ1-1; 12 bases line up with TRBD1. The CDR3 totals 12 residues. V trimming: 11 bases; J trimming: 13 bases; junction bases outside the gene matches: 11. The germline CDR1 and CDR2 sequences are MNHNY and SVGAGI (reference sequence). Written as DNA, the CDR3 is TGTGCCTGCTCGGGACAGGGGGCCGGAGTTTTCTTT. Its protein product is CACSGQGAGVFF.

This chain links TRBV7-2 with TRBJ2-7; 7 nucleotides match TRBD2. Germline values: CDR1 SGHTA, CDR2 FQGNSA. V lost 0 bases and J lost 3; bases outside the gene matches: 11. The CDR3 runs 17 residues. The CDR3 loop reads CASSLARGSRSYYEQYF. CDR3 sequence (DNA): TGTGCCAGCAGCTTAGCGCGCGGGAGCAGGTCCTACTACGAGCAGTACTTC.

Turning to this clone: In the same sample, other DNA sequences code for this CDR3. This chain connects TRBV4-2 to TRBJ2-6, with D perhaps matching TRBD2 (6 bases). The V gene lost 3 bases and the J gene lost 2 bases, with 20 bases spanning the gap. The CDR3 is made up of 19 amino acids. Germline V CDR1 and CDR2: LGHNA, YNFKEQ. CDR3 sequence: CASSHKTSGATAGANVLTF. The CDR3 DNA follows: TGTGCCAGCAGCCATAAGACTAGTGGGGCAACGGCTGGGGCCAACGTCCTGACTTTC.

CDR3 bases: TGTGCCAGCAGTCCAGACAATGAGCAGTTCTTC. Translation: CASSPDNEQFF. The chain links TRBV7-2 to TRBJ2-1, with unresolved D. Germline CDR1 is SGHTA and CDR2 is FQGNSA. Trimming took 6 bases from V and 5 from J, leaving 5 bases between them. This CDR3 is 11 amino acids long.

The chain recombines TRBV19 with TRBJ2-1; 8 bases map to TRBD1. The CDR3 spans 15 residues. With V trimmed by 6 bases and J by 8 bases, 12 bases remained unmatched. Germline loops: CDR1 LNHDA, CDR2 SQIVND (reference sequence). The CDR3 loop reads CASSHSQGAVDEQFF. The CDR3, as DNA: TGTGCCAGTAGCCATTCTCAGGGGGCAGTCGATGAGCAGTTCTTC.

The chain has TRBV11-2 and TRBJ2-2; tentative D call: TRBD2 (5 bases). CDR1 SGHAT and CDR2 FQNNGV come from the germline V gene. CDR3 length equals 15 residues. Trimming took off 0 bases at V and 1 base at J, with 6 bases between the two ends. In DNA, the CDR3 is TGTGCCAGCAGCTTAGATGGAGGGAACACCGGGGAGCTGTTTTTT. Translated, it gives CASSLDGGNTGELFF. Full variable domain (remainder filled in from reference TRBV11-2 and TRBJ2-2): EAGVAQSPRYKIIEKRQSVAFWCNPISGHATLYWYQQILGQGPKLLIQFQNNGVVDDSQLPKDRFSAERLKGVDSTLKIQPAKLEDSAVYLCASSLDGGNTGELFFGEGSRLTVL.

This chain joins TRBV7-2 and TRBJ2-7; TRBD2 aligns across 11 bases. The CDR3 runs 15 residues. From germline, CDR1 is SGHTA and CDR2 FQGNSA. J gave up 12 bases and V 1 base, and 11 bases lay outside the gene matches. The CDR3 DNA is TGTGCCAGCAGCTTAGGTGGGGGGGGTAGCGGGAGGGCGTACTTC. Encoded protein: CASSLGGGGSGRAYF.

CDR3 nucleotide sequence: TGTGCCAGTACCTCCCGAACGCTGGGAGTCTCTGAAGCTTTCTTT. Translated, it gives CASTSRTLGVSEAFF. V and J are TRBV19 and TRBJ1-1; D uncertain. V shed 7 bases and J shed 6 bases, with 21 bases lying between them. This CDR3 has 15 amino acids. Germline loops: CDR1 LNHDA, CDR2 SQIVND (reference sequence).

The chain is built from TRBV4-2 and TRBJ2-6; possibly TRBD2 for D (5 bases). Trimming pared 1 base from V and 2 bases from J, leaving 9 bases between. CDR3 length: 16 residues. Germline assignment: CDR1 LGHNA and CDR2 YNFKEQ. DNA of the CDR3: TGTGCCAGCAGCCAAGTAACGGGGACTGGGGCCAACGTCCTGACTTTC. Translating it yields CASSQVTGTGANVLTF.

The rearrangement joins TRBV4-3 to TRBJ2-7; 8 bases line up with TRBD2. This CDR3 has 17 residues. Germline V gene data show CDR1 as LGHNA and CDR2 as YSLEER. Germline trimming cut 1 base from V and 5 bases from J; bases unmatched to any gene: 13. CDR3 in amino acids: CASSQGTSSPHVHEQYF. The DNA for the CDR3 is TGCGCCAGCAGCCAAGGGACTAGCTCTCCTCACGTCCACGAGCAGTACTTC.